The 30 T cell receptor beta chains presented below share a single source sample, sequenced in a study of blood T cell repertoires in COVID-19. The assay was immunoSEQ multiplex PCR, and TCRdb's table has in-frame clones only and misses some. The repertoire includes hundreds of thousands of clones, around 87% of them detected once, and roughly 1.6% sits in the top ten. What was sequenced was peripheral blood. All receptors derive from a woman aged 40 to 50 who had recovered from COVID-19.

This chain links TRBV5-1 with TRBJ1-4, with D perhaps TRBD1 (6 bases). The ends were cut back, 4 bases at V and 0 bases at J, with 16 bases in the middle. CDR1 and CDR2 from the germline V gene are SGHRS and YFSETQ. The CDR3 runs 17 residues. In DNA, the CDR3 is TGCGCCAGCAGCCCCCTTCCGGACAGTTCAACTAATGAAAAACTGTTTTTT. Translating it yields CASSPLPDSSTNEKLFF.

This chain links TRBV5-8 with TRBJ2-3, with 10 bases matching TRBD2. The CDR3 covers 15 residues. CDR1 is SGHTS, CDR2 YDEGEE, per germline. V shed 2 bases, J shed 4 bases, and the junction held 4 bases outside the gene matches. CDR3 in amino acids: CASSFTSGVADTQYF. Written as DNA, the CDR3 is TGTGCCAGCAGCTTCACTAGCGGGGTTGCAGATACGCAGTATTTT. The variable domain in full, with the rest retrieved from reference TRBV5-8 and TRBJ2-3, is EAGVTQSPTHLIKTRGQQATLRCSPISGHTSVYWYQQALGLGLQFLLWYDEGEERNRGNFPPRFSGRQFPNYSSELNVNALELEDSALYLCASSFTSGVADTQYFGPGTRLTVL.

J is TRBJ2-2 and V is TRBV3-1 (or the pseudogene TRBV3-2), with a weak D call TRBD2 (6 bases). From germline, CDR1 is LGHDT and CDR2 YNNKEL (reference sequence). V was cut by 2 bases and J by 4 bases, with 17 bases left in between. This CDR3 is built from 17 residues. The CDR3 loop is CASSQFSAGQGTGELFF. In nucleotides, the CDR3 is TGTGCCAGCAGCCAATTTTCGGCGGGGCAGGGCACCGGGGAGCTGTTTTTT.

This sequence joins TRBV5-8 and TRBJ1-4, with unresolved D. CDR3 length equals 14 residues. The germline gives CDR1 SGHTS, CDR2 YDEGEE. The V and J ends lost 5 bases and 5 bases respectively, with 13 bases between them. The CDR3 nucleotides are TGTGCCAGCAGTCCTGACACGGGAAATGAAAAACTGTTTTTT. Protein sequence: CASSPDTGNEKLFF. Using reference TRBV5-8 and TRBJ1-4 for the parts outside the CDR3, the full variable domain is EAGVTQSPTHLIKTRGQQATLRCSPISGHTSVYWYQQALGLGLQFLLWYDEGEERNRGNFPPRFSGRQFPNYSSELNVNALELEDSALYLCASSPDTGNEKLFFGSGTQLSVL.

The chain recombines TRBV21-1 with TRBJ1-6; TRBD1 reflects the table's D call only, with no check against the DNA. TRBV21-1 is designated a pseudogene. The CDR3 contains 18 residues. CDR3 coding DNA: TGTGCCAGCAGCAAAGTGGACAGGGCCACTACCGGATTTTCACCCCTCCACTTT. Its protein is CASSKVDRATTGFSPLHF.

The CDR3 sequence is CASSPPRVAEAFF. The DNA of the CDR3 is TGTGCCAGCAGCCCTCCCCGGGTGGCAGAAGCTTTCTTT. The genes are TRBV5-8 and TRBJ1-1; D not resolved. CDR1 is SGHTS and CDR2 is YDEGEE in the germline V gene. The CDR3 has 13 amino acids. The V end was cut by 4 bases, the J end by 8 bases, with 15 bases between.

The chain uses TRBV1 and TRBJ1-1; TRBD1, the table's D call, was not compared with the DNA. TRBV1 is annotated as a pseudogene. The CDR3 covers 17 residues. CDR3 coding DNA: TGCACCAGCAGCCCTAGACCCGCGGGACAGGGAGACACTGAAGCTTTCTTT. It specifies CTSSPRPAGQGDTEAFF.

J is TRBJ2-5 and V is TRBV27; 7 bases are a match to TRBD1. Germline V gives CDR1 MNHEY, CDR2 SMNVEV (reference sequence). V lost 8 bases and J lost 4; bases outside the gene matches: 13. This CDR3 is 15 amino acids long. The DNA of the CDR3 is TGTGCCAGCCACGCCTCCTCGACAGGGCCAGAGACCCAGTACTTC. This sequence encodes CASHASSTGPETQYF.

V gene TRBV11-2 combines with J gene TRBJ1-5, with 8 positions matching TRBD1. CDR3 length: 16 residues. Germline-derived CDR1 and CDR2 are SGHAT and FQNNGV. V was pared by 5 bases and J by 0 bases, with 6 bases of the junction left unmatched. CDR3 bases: TGTGCCAGCAGCCAGGGGGCCCCCTATAGCAATCAGCCCCAGCATTTT. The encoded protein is CASSQGAPYSNQPQHF.

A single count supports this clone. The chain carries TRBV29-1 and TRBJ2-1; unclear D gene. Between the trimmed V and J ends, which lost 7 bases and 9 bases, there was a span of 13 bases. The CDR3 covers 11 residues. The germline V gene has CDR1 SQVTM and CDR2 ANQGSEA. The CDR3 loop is CSATENAEQFF. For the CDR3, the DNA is TGCAGCGCCACTGAAAACGCTGAGCAGTTCTTC.

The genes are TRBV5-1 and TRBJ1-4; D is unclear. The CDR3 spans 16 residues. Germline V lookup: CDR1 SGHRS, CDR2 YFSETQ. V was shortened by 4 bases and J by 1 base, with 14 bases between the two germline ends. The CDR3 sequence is CASSTEPTGTNEKLFF. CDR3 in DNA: TGCGCCAGCAGCACCGAACCGACGGGAACTAATGAAAAACTGTTTTTT.

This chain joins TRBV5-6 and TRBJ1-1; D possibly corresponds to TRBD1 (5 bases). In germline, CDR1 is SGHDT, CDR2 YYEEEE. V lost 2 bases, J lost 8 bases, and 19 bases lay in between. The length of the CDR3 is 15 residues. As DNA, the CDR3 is TGTGCCAGCAGCTTCCTTTGGCGGGGACGTCCCGAAGCTTTCTTT. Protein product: CASSFLWRGRPEAFF.

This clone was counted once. The DNA of the CDR3 is TGCGCCAGCAGCTTAGGCCTAGCGGGGCCAGATACGCAGTATTTT. Protein sequence: CASSLGLAGPDTQYF. The rearrangement uses TRBV5-1 and TRBJ2-3; TRBD2 matches at 9 bases. Germline V gene lookup returns CDR1 SGHRS and CDR2 YFSETQ. V lost 2 bases, J lost 4 bases, and 5 bases stayed unmatched. The CDR3 loop spans 15 amino acids.

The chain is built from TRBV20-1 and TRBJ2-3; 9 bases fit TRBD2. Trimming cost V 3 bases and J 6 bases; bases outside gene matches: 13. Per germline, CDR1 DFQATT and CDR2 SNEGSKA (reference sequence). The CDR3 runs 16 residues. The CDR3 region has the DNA TGCAGTGCTAGTGGGTCTAGCGGGGCCCGGGGGGATACGCAGTATTTT. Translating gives CSASGSSGARGDTQYF.

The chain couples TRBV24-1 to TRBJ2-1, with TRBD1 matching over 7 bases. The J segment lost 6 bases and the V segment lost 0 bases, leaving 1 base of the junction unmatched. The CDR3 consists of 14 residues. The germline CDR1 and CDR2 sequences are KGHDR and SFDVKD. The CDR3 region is CATSDLRQGNEQFF. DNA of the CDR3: TGTGCCACCAGTGATTTGCGACAGGGCAATGAGCAGTTCTTC.

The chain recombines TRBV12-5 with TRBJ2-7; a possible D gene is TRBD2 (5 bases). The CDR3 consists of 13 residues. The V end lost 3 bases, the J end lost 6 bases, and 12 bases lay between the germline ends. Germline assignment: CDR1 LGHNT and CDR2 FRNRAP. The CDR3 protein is CASGFWRYGEQYF. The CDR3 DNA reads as TGTGCTAGTGGTTTTTGGAGGTACGGCGAGCAGTACTTC.

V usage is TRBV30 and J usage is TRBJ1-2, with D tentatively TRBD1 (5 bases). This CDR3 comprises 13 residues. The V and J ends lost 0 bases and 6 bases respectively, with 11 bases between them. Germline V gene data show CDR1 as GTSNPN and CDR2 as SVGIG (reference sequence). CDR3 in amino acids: CAWSVGPRHGYTF. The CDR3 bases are TGTGCCTGGAGTGTGGGGCCGAGGCATGGCTACACCTTC. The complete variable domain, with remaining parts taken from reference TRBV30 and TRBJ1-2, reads SQTIHQWPATLVQPVGSPLSLECTVEGTSNPNLYWYRQAAGRGLQLLFYSVGIGQISSEVPQNLSASRPQDRQFILSSKKLLLSDSGFYLCAWSVGPRHGYTFGSGTRLTVV.

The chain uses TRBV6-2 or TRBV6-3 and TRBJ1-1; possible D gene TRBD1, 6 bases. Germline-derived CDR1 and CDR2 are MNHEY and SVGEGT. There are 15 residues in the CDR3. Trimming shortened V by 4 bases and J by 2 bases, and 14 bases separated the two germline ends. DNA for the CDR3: TGTGCCAGCAGTTTACAGGGATACGGAAACACTGAAGCTTTCTTT. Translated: CASSLQGYGNTEAFF.

In nucleotides, the CDR3 is TGTGCCAGCAGCCAGAGGGGGGGAGTCGGCTACACCTTC. Translated, it gives CASSQRGGVGYTF. The chain couples TRBV3-1 (or the pseudogene TRBV3-2) to TRBJ1-2; the D gene is possibly TRBD1 (6 bases). V dropped 3 bases and J dropped 8 bases, with 13 bases sitting between them. Germline V gene sequence: CDR1 LGHDT, CDR2 YNNKEL (reference sequence). There are 13 residues in the CDR3.

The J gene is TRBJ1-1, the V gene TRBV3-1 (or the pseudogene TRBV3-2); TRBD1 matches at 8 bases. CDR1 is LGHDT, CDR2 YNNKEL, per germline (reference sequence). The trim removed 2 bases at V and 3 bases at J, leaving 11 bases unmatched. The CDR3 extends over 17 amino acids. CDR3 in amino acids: CASSQYLRGLGDTEAFF. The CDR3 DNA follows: TGTGCCAGCAGCCAATACCTCAGGGGGCTGGGGGACACTGAAGCTTTCTTT.

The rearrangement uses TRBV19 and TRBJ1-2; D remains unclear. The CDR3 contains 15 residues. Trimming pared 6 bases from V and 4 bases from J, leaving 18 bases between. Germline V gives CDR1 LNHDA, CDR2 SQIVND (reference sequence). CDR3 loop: CASRDFKLTFYGYTF. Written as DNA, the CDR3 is TGTGCCAGTAGGGACTTCAAGTTGACTTTCTATGGCTACACCTTC.

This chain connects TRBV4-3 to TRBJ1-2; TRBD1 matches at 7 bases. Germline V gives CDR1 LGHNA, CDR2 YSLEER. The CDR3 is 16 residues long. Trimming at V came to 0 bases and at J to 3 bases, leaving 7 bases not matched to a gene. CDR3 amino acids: CASSQDSRGKDYGYTF. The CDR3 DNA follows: TGCGCCAGCAGCCAAGATTCCAGGGGGAAGGACTATGGCTACACCTTC.

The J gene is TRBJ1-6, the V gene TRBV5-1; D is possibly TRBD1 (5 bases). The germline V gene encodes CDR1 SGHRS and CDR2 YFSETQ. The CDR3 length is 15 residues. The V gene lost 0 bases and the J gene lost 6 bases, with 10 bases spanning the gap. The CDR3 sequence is CASSLEPGGNSPLHF. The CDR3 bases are TGCGCCAGCAGCTTGGAGCCCGGGGGTAATTCACCCCTCCACTTT.

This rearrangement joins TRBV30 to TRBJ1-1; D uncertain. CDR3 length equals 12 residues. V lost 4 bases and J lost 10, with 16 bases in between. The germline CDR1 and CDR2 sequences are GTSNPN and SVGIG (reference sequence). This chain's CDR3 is CAWIPPPRGAFF. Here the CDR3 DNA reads TGTGCCTGGATCCCGCCCCCGCGGGGAGCTTTCTTT.

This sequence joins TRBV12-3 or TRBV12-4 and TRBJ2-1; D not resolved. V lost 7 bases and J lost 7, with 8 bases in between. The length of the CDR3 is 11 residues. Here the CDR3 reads CASTVGNEQFF. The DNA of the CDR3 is TGTGCCAGCACGGTCGGGAATGAGCAGTTCTTC.

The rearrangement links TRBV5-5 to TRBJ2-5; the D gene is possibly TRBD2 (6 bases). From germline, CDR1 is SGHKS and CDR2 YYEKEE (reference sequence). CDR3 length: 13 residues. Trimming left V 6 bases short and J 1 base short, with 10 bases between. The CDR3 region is CASTRLGQETQYF. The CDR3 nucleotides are TGTGCCAGCACCCGACTAGGCCAAGAGACCCAGTACTTC. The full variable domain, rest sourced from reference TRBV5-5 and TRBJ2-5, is DAGVTQSPTHLIKTRGQQVTLRCSPISGHKSVSWYQQVLGQGPQFIFQYYEKEERGRGNFPDRFSARQFPNYSSELNVNALLLGDSALYLCASTRLGQETQYFGPGTRLLVL.

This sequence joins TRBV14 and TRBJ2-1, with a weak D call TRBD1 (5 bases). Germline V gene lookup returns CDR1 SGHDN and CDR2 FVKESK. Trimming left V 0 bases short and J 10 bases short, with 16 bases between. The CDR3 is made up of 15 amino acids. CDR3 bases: TGTGCCAGCAGCCAAGATCTTTGGGGCGGTGGGGAGCAGTTCTTC. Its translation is CASSQDLWGGGEQFF.

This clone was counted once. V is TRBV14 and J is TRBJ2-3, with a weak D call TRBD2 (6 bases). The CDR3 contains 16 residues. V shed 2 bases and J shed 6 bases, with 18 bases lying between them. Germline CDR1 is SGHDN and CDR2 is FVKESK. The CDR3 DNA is TGTGCCAGCAGCCAATTGGGGCGGGGCCTGGCCGATACGCAGTATTTT. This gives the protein CASSQLGRGLADTQYF.

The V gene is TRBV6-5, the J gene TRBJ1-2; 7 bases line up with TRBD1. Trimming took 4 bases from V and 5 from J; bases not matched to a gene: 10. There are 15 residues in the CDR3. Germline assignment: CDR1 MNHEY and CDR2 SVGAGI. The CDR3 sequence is CASSFLMTGPYGYTF. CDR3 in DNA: TGTGCCAGCAGTTTTCTTATGACAGGGCCGTATGGCTACACCTTC.

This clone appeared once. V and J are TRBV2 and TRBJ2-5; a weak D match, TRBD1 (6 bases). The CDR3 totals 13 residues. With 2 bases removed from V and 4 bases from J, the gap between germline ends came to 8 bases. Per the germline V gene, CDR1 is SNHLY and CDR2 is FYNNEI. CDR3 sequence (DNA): TGTGCCAGCAGTGAAAGAGGGGGAGAGACCCAGTACTTC. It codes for CASSERGGETQYF.